The 8 T cell receptor beta chains given below trace back to one sample, sequenced in a study of blood T cell repertoires in COVID-19. The method was immunoSEQ multiplex PCR; TCRdb's version includes in-frame clones alone and lacks a portion of them. The table lists about 140,000 clones, roughly 80% of them singletons. Material: PBMCs or T cells enriched from blood (not recorded which). These receptor sequences come from a man aged 35-49 years with acute COVID-19.

As DNA, the CDR3 is TGTGCCAGCAGCTCAGAGGGGAGCGGGAGATCAGATACGCAGTATTTT. Its translation: CASSSEGSGRSDTQYF. The chain has TRBV5-6 and TRBJ2-3; 8 positions agree with TRBD2. The CDR3 is 16 residues long. Per germline, CDR1 SGHDT and CDR2 YYEEEE. After removal of 3 bases from V and 4 bases from J, the junction contained 10 bases not matched to a gene. Drawing the rest from reference TRBV5-6 and TRBJ2-3, the complete variable domain is DAGVTQSPTHLIKTRGQQVTLRCSPKSGHDTVSWYQQALGQGPQFIFQYYEEEERQRGNFPDRFSGHQFPNYSSELNVNALLLGDSALYLCASSSEGSGRSDTQYFGPGTRLTVL.

The chain recombines TRBV27 with TRBJ2-2, with 9 bases lining up with TRBD2. V lost 7 bases to trimming and J lost 2 bases; unmatched junction nucleotides: 8. The CDR3 extends over 16 amino acids. In germline, CDR1 is MNHEY, CDR2 SMNVEV (reference sequence). The CDR3 bases are TGTGCCAGCACCGTGGGCGGGGGGGGCAACACCGGGGAGCTGTTTTTT. Its protein is CASTVGGGGNTGELFF.

This chain connects TRBV5-4 to TRBJ2-3; D is unresolved. Trimming stripped 2 bases from V and 4 bases from J, with 5 bases between. CDR3 size: 12 residues. Germline V gene data show CDR1 as SGHNT and CDR2 as YYREEE (reference sequence). CDR3 in DNA: TGTGCCAGCAGCTTCCCGGCAGATACGCAGTATTTT. Translation: CASSFPADTQYF.

The chain recombines TRBV12-3 or TRBV12-4 with TRBJ1-5; D is unresolved. This CDR3 region has 13 residues. The V and J ends lost 6 bases and 9 bases respectively, with 15 bases between them. CDR3 bases: TGTGCCAGCAGACGGGAACAAGCTGCGCCCCAGCATTTT. Protein product: CASRREQAAPQHF.

This clone came up once. The genes are TRBV6-5 and TRBJ1-6, with D possibly matching TRBD1 (5 bases). Trimming cost V 0 bases and J 8 bases, with 14 bases left between them. Germline V gene lookup returns CDR1 MNHEY and CDR2 SVGAGI. This CDR3 has 16 amino acids. CDR3 protein: CASSYSDGGGDSPLHF. CDR3 DNA sequence: TGTGCCAGCAGTTACTCAGATGGGGGAGGAGATTCACCCCTCCACTTT.

The rearrangement joins TRBV29-1 to TRBJ2-1, with D perhaps TRBD2 (6 bases). Between the trimmed V and J ends, which lost 4 bases and 15 bases, there was a span of 19 bases. In germline, CDR1 is SQVTM, CDR2 ANQGSEA. This CDR3 is 12 amino acids long. The chain's CDR3 is CSVVVTGEVTFF. The CDR3 DNA sequence: TGCAGCGTTGTAGTGACCGGGGAGGTTACGTTCTTC.

The chain joins TRBV27 to TRBJ2-1; TRBD1 matches at 9 bases. From germline, CDR1 is MNHEY and CDR2 SMNVEV (reference sequence). J was trimmed by 4 bases and V by 2 bases; bases with no gene match: 12. The CDR3 spans 18 residues. Written as DNA, the CDR3 is TGTGCCAGCAGTTTAATTCGGTTCGGGACAGGGAATTACAATGAGCAGTTCTTC. Protein: CASSLIRFGTGNYNEQFF.

The chain couples TRBV15 to TRBJ1-1; D is unresolved. This CDR3 is built from 13 residues. Germline V gene data show CDR1 as LNHNV and CDR2 as YYDKDF (reference sequence). The germline V and J ends were trimmed by 5 bases and 3 bases, with 10 bases remaining between them. The CDR3 is CATSLRVDTEAFF. CDR3 coding DNA: TGTGCCACCAGCTTGCGTGTGGACACTGAAGCTTTCTTT.